This T cell receptor beta chain was sequenced in a study of blood T cells in healthy people across ages. Comment on this clonotype: Its target is unknown. One junction end disagrees with the germline gene, perhaps due to a read error.

With a J-beta primer mix and a sample-barcoded 5' primer, a second PCR ran roughly 6 to 12 cycles. Each CDR3 protein gets one entry after TCRdb re-called the 5' RACE reads with MiXCR. The table shows 1.5 million to 2 million distinct CDR3 sequences, with approximately 50% occurring only once. The CDR3 length is 15 residues. The donors, aged roughly 6 to 95, were healthy Caucasians from Russia. They isolated at least 6 million PBMCs from each sample. Overall study findings and caveats: CMV status of donors was unknown, possibly confounding expanded clonotype changes. Long-lived and aged donors differed, with more naive CD4+ cells and higher diversity in the long-lived.

The TCR was taken from a woman aged 40-49 years in good health. The J gene is TRBJ2-1, the V gene TRBV12-3 or TRBV12-4, with TRBD2 matching 10 bases. The sequencing input was blood. DNA of the CDR3: TGTGCCAGCAGTTCAAAGCGGGGGGGCTACAGTGAGCAGTTCTTC. The encoded protein is CASSSKRGGYSEQFF.